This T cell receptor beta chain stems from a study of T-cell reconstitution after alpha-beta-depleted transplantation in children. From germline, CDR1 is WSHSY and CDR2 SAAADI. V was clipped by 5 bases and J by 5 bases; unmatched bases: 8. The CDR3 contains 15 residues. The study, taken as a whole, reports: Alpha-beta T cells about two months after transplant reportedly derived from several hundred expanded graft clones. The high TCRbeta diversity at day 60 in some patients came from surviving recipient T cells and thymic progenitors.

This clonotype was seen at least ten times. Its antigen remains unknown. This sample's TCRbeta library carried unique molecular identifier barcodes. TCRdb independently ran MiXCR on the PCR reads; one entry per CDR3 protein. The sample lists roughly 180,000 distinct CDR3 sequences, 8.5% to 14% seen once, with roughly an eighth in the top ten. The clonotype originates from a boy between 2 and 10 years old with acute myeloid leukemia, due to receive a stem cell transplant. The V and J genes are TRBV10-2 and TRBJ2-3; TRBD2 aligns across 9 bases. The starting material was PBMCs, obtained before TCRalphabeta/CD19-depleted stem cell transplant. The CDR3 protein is CASSWGTSPGDTQYF. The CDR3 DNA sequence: TGCGCCAGCAGTTGGGGGACTAGCCCTGGAGATACGCAGTATTTT.